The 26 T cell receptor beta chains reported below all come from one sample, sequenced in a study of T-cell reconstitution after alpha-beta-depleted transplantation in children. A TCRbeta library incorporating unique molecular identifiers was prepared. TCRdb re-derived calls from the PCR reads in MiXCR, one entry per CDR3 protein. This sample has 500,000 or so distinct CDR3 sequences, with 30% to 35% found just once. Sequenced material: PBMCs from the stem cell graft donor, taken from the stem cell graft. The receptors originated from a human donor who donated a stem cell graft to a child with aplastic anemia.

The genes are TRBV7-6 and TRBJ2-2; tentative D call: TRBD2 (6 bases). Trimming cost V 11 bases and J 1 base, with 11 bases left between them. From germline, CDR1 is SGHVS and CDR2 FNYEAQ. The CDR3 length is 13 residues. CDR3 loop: CAGAGLNTGELFF. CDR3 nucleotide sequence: TGTGCCGGTGCGGGGTTGAACACCGGGGAGCTGTTTTTT.

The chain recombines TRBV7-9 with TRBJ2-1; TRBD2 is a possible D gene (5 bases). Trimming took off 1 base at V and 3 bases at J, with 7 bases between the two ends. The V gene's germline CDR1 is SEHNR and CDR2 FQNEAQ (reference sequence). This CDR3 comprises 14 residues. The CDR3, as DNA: TGTGCCAGCAGCTTAGTTCGGGACTACAATGAGCAGTTCTTC. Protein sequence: CASSLVRDYNEQFF.

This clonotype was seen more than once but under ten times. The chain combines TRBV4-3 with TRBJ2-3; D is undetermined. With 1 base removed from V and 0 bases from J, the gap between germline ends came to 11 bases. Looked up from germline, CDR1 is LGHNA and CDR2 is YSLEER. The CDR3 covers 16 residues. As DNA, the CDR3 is TGCGCCAGCAGCCAAGTTCCGGTCTCTAGCACAGATACGCAGTATTTT. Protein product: CASSQVPVSSTDTQYF.

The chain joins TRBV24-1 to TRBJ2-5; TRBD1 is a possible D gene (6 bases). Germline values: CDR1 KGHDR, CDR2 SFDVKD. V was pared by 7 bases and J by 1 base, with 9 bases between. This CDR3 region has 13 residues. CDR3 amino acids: CATRDRAQETQYF. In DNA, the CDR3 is TGTGCCACCAGGGACAGAGCCCAAGAGACCCAGTACTTC.

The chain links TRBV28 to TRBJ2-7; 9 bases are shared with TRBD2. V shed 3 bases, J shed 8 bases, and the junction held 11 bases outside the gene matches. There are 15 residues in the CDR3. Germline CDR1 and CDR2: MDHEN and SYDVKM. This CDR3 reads CASSLSRLAGRKQYF. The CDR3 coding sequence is TGTGCCAGCAGTTTGTCGCGTCTAGCGGGGAGAAAGCAGTACTTC. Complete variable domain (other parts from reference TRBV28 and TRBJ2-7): DVKVTQSSRYLVKRTGEKVFLECVQDMDHENMFWYRQDPGLGLRLIYFSYDVKMKEKGDIPEGYSVSREKKERFSLILESASTNQTSMYLCASSLSRLAGRKQYFGPGTRLTVT.

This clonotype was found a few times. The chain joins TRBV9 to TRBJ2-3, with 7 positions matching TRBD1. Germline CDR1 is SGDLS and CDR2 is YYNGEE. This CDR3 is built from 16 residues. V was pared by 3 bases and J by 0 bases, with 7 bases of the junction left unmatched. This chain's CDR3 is CASSAKQGLSTDTQYF. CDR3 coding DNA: TGTGCCAGCAGCGCGAAACAGGGGTTGAGCACAGATACGCAGTATTTT.

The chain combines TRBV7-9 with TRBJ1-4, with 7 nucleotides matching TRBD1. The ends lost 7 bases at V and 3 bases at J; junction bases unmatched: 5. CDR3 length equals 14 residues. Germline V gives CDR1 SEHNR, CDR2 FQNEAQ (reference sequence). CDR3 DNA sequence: TGTGCCAGCATGAAACAGGGGTCTAATGAAAAACTGTTTTTT. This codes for CASMKQGSNEKLFF.

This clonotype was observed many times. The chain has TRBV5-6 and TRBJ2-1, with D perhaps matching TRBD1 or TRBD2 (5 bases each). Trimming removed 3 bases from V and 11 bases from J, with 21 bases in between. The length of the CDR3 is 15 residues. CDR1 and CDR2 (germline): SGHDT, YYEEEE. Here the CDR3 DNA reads TGTGCCAGCAGCTCCGGGACCGGCCTCGTATCTAAGCAGTTCTTC. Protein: CASSSGTGLVSKQFF.

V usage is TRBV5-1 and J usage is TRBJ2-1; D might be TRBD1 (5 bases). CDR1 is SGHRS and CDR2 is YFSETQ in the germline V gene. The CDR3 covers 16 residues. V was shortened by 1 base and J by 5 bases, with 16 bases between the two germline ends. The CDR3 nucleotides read TGCGCCAGCAGCTTGTCGTTGGCTAGGGGCAACAATGAGCAGTTCTTC. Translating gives CASSLSLARGNNEQFF.

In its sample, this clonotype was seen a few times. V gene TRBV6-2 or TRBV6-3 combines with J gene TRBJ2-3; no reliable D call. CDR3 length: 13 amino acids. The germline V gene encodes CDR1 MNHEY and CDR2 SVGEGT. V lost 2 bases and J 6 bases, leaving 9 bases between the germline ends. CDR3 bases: TGTGCCAGCAGTTACCCTTTGGGTGATACGCAGTATTTT. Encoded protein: CASSYPLGDTQYF.

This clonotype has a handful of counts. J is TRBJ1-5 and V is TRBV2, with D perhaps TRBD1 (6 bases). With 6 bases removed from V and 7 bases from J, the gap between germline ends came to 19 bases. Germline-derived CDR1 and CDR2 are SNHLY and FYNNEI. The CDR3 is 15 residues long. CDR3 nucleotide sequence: TGTGCCAGCAGCCCCACCCGGGGTACAGGGCAGCCCCAGCATTTT. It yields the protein CASSPTRGTGQPQHF. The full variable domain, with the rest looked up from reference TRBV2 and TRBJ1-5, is EPEVTQTPSHQVTQMGQEVILRCVPISNHLYFYWYRQILGQKVEFLVSFYNNEISEKSEIFDDQFSVERPDGSNFTLKIRSTKLEDSAMYFCASSPTRGTGQPQHFGDGTRLSIL.

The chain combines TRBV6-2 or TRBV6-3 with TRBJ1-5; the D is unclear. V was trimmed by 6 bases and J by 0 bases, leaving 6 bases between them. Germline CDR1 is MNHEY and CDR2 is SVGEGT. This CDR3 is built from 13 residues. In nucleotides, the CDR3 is TGTGCCAGCAGGCGCCTTAGCAATCAGCCCCAGCATTTT. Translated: CASRRLSNQPQHF.

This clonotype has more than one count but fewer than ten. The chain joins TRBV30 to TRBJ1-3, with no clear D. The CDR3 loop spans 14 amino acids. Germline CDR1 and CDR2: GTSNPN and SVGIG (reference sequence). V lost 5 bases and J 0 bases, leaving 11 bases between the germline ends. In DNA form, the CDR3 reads TGTGCCTGGGGAGGCCCACACTCTGGAAACACCATATATTTT. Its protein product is CAWGGPHSGNTIYF.

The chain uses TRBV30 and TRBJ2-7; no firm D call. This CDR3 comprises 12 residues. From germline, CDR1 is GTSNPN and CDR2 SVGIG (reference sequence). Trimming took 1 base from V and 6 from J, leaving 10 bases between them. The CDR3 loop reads CAWSASSSEQYF. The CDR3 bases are TGTGCCTGGAGTGCCTCCTCGAGCGAGCAGTACTTC.

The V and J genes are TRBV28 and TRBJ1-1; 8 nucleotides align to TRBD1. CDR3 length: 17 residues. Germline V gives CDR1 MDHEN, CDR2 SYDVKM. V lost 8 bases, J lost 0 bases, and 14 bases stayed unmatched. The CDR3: CASFVGGTGGMNTEAFF. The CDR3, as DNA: TGTGCCAGCTTTGTCGGCGGGACAGGAGGAATGAACACTGAAGCTTTCTTT.

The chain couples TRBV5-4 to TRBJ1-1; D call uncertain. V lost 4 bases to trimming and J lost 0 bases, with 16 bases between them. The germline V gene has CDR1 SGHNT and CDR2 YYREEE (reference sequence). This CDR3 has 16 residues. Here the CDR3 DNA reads TGTGCCAGCAGCCCTCGTGTTGGTCAGGTGAACACTGAAGCTTTCTTT. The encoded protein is CASSPRVGQVNTEAFF.

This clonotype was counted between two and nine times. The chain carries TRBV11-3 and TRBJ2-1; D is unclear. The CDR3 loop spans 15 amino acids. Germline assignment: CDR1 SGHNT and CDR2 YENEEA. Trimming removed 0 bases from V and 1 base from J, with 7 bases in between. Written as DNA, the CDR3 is TGTGCCAGCAGCTTAGAGCACGGGTCCTACAATGAGCAGTTCTTC. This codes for CASSLEHGSYNEQFF. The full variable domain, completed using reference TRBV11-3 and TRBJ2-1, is EAGVVQSPRYKIIEKKQPVAFWCNPISGHNTLYWYLQNLGQGPELLIRYENEEAVDDSQLPKDRFSAERLKGVDSTLKIQPAELGDSAVYLCASSLEHGSYNEQFFGPGTRLTVL.

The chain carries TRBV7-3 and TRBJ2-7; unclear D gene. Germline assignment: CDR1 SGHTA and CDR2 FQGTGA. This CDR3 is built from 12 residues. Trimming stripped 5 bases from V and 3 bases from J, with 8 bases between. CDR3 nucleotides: TGTGCCAGCAGCGACCCGGGCTACGAGCAGTACTTC. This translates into CASSDPGYEQYF.

For the CDR3, the DNA is TGTGCCAGCAGAGGGGGTTTTGATCAGCCCCAGCATTTT. Amino acid sequence: CASRGGFDQPQHF. This chain uses TRBV6-2 or TRBV6-3 with TRBJ1-5, with D perhaps matching TRBD1 (6 bases). V was trimmed by 6 bases and J by 5 bases, leaving 11 bases between them. This CDR3 contains 13 residues. The germline CDR1 and CDR2 sequences are MNHEY and SVGEGT.

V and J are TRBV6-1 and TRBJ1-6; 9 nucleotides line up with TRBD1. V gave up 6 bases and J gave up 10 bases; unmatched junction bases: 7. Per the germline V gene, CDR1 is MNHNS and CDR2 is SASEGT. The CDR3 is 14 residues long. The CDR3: CASSPGQGRSPLHF. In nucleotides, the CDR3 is TGTGCCAGCAGCCCGGGACAGGGTAGATCACCCCTCCACTTT.

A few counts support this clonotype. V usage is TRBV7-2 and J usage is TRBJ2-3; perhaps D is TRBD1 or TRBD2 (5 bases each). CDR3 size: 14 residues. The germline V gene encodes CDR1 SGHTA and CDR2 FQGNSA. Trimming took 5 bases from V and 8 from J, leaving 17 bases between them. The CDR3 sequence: CASSLGTTQGTQYF. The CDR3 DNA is TGTGCCAGCAGCCTAGGGACCACTCAGGGTACGCAGTATTTT.

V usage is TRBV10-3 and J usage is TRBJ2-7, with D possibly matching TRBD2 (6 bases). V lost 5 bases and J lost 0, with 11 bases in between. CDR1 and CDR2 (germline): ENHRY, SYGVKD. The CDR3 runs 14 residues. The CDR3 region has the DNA TGTGCCATCAGTCCTAGCGACCGCTCCTACGAGCAGTACTTC. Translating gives CAISPSDRSYEQYF.

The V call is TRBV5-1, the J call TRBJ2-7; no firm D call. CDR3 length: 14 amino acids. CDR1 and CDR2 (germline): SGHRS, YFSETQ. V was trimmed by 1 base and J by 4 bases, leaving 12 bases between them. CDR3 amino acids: CASSLSRIVYEQYF. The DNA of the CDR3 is TGCGCCAGCAGCTTGTCTCGGATCGTTTACGAGCAGTACTTC. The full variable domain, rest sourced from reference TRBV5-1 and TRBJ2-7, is KAGVTQTPRYLIKTRGQQVTLSCSPISGHRSVSWYQQTPGQGLQFLFEYFSETQRNKGNFPGRFSGRQFSNSRSEMNVSTLELGDSALYLCASSLSRIVYEQYFGPGTRLTVT.

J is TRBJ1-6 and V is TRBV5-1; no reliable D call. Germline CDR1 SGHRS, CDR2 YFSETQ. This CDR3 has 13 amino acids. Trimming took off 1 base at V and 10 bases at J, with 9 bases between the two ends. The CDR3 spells CASSLKEQSPLHF. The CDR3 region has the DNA TGCGCCAGCAGCTTGAAAGAACAGTCACCCCTCCACTTT.

The CDR3: CASSWGSGGYNEQFF. The CDR3 DNA reads as TGTGCCAGCAGTTGGGGTAGCGGGGGGTACAATGAGCAGTTCTTC. The chain carries TRBV12-3 or TRBV12-4 and TRBJ2-1; 10 nucleotides agree with TRBD2. The CDR3 extends over 15 amino acids. The junction had 4 bases not matched to a gene; V was cut back by 4 bases and J by 4 bases.

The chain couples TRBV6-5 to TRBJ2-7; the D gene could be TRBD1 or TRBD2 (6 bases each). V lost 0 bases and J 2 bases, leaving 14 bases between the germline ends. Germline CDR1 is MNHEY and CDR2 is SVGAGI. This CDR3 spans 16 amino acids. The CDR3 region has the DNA TGTGCCAGCAGTTACTCGACCATCGGGGGCGCCTACGAGCAGTACTTC. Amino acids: CASSYSTIGGAYEQYF.